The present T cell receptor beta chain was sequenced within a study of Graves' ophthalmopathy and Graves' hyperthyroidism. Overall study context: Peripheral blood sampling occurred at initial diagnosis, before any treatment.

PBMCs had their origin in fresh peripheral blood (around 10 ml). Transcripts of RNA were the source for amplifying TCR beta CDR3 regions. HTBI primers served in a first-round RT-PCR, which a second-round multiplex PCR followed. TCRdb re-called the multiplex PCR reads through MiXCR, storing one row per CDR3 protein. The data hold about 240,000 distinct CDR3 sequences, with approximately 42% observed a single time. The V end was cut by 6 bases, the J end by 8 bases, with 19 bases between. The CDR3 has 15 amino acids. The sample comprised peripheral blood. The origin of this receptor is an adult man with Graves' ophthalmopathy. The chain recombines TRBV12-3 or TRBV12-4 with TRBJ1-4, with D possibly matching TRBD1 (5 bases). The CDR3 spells CASRAGSAGTEKLFF. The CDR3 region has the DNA TGTGCCAGCAGAGCAGGGTCTGCGGGCACGGAAAAACTGTTTTTT.